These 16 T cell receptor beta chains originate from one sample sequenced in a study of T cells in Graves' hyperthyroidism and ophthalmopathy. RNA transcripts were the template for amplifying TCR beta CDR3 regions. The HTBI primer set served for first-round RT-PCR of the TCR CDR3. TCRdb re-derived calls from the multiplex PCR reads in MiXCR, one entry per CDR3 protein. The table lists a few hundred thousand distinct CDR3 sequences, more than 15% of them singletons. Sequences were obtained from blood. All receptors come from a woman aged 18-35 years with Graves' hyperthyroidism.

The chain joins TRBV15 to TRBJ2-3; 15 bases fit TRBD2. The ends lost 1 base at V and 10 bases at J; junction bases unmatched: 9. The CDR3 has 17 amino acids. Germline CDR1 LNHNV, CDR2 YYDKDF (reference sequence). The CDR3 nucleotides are TGTGCCACCAGCAGAGGGACTAGCGGGAGGGCCGAGGGGTCGCAGTATTTT. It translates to CATSRGTSGRAEGSQYF.

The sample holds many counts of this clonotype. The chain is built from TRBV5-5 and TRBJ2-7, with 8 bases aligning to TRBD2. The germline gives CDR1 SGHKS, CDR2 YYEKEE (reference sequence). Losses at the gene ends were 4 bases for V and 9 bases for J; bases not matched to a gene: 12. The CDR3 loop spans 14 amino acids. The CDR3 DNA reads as TGTGCCAGCAGCCGCCTCCCTACCACTAGCGGGCAGTACTTC. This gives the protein CASSRLPTTSGQYF.

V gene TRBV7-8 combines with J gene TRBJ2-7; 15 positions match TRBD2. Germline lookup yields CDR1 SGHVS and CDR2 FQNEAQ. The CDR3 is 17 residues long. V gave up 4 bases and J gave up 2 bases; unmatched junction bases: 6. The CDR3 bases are TGTGCCAGCAGCTGGGGACTAGCGGGAGGTCCTACCTACGAGCAGTACTTC. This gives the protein CASSWGLAGGPTYEQYF.

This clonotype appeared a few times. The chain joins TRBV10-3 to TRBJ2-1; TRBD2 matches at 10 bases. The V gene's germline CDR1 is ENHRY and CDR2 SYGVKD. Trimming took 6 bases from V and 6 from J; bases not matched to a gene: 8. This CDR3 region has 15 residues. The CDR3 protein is CAISLLAGVPNEQFF. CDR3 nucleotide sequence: TGTGCCATCAGCCTCCTAGCGGGAGTCCCCAATGAGCAGTTCTTC.

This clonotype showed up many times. Here the CDR3 reads CASQGSNSPLHF. The CDR3 DNA reads as TGTGCCAGCCAGGGGTCTAATTCACCCCTCCACTTT. The V call is TRBV3-1, the J call TRBJ1-6; D is possibly TRBD1 (6 bases). V shed 8 bases and J shed 6 bases, with 8 bases lying between them. The CDR3 consists of 12 residues. Germline CDR1 reads LGHDT; CDR2 reads YNNKEL (reference sequence).

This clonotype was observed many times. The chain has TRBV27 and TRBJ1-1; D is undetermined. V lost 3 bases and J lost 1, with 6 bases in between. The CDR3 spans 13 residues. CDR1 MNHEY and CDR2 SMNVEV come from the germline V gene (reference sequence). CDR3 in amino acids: CASSFARNTEAFF. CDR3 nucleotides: TGTGCCAGCAGTTTCGCAAGGAACACTGAAGCTTTCTTT.

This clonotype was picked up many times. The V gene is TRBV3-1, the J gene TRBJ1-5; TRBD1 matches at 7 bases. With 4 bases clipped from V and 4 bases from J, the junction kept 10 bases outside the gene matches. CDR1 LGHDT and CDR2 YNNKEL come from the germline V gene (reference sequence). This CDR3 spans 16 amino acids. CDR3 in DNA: TGTGCCAGCAGCCGGGGCGGGTCGGGACAGAATCAGCCCCAGCATTTT. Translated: CASSRGGSGQNQPQHF.

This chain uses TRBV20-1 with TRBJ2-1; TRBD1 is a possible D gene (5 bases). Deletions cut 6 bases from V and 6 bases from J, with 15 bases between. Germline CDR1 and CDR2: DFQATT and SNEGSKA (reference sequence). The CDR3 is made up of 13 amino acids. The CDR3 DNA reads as TGCAGTGCCGATAGGGGCCTACGCAATGAGCAGTTCTTC. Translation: CSADRGLRNEQFF.

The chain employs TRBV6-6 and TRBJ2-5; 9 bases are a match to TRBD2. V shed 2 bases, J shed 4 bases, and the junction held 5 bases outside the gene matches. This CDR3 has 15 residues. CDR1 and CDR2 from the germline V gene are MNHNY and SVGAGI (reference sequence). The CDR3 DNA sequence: TGTGCCAGCAGTTACGGCGGGGGGGGGGGAGAGACCCAGTACTTC. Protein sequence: CASSYGGGGGETQYF.

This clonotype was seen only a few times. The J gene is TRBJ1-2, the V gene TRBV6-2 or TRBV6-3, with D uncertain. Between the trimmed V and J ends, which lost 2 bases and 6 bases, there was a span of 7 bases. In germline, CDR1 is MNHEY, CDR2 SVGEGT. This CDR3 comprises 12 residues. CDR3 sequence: CASSYPWDGYTF. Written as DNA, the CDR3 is TGTGCCAGCAGTTACCCCTGGGATGGCTACACCTTC.

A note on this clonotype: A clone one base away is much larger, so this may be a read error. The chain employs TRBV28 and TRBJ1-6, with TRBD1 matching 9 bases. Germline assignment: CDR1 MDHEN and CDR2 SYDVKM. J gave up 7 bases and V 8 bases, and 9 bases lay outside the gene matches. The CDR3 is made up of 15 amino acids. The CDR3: CASGPAGTGNSPLHF. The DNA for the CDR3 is TGTGCCAGCGGCCCGGCCGGGACAGGGAATTCACCCCTCCACTTT.

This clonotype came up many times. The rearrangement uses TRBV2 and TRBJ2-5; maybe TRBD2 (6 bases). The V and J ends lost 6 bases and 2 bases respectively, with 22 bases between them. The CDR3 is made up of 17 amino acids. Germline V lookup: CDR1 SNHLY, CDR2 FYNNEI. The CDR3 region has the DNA TGTGCCAGCAGGGGCTTAACCCGGGACTTTAATCAAGAGACCCAGTACTTC. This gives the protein CASRGLTRDFNQETQYF. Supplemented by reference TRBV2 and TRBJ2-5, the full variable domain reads EPEVTQTPSHQVTQMGQEVILRCVPISNHLYFYWYRQILGQKVEFLVSFYNNEISEKSEIFDDQFSVERPDGSNFTLKIRSTKLEDSAMYFCASRGLTRDFNQETQYFGPGTRLLVL.

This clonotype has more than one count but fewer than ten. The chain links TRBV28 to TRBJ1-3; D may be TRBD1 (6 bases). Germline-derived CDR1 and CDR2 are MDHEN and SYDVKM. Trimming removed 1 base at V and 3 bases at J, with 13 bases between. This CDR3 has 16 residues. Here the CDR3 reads CASSLYPQGLGNTIYF. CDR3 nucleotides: TGTGCCAGCAGTTTATACCCACAGGGCCTTGGAAACACCATATATTTT.

The CDR3 DNA sequence: TGTGCCAGCAGCAGAAGCACTAGGTCAGGGGATACGCAGTATTTT. Protein: CASSRSTRSGDTQYF. The chain is built from TRBV11-2 and TRBJ2-3, with D perhaps TRBD1 or TRBD2 (5 bases each). The V gene's germline CDR1 is SGHAT and CDR2 FQNNGV. The length of the CDR3 is 15 residues. The V gene lost 5 bases and the J gene lost 6 bases, with 18 bases spanning the gap.

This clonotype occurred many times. In DNA, the CDR3 is TGTGCCAGCAGTTCCGACCTTGGCAATCAGCCCCAGCATTTT. It yields the protein CASSSDLGNQPQHF. V is TRBV6-1 and J is TRBJ1-5; no definite D call. Between the trimmed V and J ends, which lost 5 bases and 2 bases, there was a span of 10 bases. CDR3 length: 14 residues. Germline V gene sequence: CDR1 MNHNS, CDR2 SASEGT.

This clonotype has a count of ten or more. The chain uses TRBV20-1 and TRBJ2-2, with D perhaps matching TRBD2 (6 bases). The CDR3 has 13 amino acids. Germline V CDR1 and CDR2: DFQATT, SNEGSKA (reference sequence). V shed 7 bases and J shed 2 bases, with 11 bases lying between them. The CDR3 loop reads CSVPGLNTGELFF. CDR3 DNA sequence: TGCAGTGTTCCGGGACTCAACACCGGGGAGCTGTTTTTT.